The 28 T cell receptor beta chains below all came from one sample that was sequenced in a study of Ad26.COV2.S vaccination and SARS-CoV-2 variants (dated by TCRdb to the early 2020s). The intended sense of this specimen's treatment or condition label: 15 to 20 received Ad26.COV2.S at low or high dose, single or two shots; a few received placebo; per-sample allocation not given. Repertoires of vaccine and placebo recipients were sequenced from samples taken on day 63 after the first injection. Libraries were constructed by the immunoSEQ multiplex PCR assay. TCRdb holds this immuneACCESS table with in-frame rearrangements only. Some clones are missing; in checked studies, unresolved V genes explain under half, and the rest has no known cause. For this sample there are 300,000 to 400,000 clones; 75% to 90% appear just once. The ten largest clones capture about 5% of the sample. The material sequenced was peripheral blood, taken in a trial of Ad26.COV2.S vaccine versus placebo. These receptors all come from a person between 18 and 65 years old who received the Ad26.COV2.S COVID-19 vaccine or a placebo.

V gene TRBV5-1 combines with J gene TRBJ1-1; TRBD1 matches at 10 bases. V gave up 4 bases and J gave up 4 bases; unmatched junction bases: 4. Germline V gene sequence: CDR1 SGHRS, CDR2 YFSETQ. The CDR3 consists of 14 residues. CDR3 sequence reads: CASSTRQGATEAFF. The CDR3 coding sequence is TGCGCCAGCAGCACCCGACAGGGGGCCACTGAAGCTTTCTTT.

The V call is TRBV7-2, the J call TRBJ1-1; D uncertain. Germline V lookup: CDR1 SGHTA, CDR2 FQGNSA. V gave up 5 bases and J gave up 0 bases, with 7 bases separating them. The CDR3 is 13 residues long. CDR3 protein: CASSLSMNTEAFF. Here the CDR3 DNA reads TGTGCCAGCAGCCTTAGTATGAACACTGAAGCTTTCTTT.

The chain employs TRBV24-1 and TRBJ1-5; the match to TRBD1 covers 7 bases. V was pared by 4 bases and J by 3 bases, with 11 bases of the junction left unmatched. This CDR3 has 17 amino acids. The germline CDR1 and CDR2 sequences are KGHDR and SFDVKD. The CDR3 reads CATSEPYRDRHNQPQHF. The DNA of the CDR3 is TGTGCCACCAGTGAGCCGTACCGGGACAGACACAATCAGCCCCAGCATTTT.

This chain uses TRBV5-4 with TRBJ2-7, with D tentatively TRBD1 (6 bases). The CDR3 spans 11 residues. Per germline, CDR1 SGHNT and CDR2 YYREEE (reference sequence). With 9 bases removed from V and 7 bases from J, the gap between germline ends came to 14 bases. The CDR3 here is CATGAGVEQYF. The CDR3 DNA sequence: TGTGCCACCGGGGCAGGGGTTGAGCAGTACTTC.

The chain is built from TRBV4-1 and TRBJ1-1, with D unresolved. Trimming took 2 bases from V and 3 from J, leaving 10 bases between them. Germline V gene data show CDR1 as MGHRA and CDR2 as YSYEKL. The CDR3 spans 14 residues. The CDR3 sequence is CASSQNPSHTEAFF. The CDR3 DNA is TGCGCCAGCAGCCAAAACCCGAGTCACACTGAAGCTTTCTTT.

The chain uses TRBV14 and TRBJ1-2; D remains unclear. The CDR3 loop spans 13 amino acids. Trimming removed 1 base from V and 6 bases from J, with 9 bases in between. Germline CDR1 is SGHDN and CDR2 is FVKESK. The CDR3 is CASSQGSPHGYTF. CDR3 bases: TGTGCCAGCAGCCAAGGCAGCCCTCATGGCTACACCTTC.

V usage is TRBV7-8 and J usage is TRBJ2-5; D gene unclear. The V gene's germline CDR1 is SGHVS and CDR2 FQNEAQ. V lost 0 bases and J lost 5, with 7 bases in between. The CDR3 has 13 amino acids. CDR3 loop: CASSLAGWETQYF. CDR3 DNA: TGTGCCAGCAGCTTAGCGGGGTGGGAGACCCAGTACTTC. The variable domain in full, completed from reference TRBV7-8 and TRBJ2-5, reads GAGVSQSPRYKVAKRGQDVALRCDPISGHVSLFWYQQALGQGPEFLTYFQNEAQLDKSGLPSDRFFAERPEGSVSTLKIQRTQQEDSAVYLCASSLAGWETQYFGPGTRLLVL.

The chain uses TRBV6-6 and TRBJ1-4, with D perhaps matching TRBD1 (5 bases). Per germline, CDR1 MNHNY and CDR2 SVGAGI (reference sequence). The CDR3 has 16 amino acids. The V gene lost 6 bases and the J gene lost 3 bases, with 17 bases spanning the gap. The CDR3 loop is CASSLSGTRSNEKLFF. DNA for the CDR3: TGTGCCAGCAGCCTTTCAGGGACTAGGTCTAATGAAAAACTGTTTTTT.

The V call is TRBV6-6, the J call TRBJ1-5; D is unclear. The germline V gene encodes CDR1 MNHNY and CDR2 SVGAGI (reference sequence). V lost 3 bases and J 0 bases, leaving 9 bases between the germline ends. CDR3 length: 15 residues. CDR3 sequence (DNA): TGTGCCAGCAGTTATAGCTCATATAGCAATCAGCCCCAGCATTTT. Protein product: CASSYSSYSNQPQHF.

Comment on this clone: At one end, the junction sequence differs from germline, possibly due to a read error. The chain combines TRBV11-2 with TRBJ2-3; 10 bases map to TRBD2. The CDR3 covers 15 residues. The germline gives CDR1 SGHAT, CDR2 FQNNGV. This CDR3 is CASRLAGGSTDTQYF. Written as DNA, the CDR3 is TGTGCCAGCAGGTTAGCGGGAGGAAGCACAGATACGCAGTATTTT. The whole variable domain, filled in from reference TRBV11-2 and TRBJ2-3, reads EAGVAQSPRYKIIEKRQSVAFWCNPISGHATLYWYQQILGQGPKLLIQFQNNGVVDDSQLPKDRFSAERLKGVDSTLKIQPAKLEDSAVYLCASRLAGGSTDTQYFGPGTRLTVL.

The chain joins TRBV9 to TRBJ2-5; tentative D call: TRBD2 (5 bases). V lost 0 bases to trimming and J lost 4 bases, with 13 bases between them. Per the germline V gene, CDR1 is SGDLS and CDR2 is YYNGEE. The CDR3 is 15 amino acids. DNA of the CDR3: TGTGCCAGCAGCGTAGTTTACCTAGCTCCAGAGACCCAGTACTTC. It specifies CASSVVYLAPETQYF.

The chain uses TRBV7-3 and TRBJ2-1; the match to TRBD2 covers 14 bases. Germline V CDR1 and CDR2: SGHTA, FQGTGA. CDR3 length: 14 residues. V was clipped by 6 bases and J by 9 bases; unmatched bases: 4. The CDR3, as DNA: TGTGCCAGCAGGGCCGGGACTAGCGGGGGTGAGCAGTTCTTC. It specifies CASRAGTSGGEQFF.

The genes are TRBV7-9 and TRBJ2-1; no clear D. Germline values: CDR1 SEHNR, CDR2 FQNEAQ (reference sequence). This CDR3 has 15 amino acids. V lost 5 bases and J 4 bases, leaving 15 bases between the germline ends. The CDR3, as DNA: TGTGCCAGCAGCCGCTTATCGCCCGTGTACAATGAGCAGTTCTTC. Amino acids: CASSRLSPVYNEQFF.

The CDR3 reads CASSLGGREQYF. CDR3 DNA sequence: TGCGCCAGCAGCTTGGGTGGGCGGGAGCAGTACTTC. The chain links TRBV5-1 to TRBJ2-7, with D unclear. This CDR3 spans 12 amino acids. V lost 0 bases, J lost 7 bases, and 8 bases lay in between. Germline V gene lookup returns CDR1 SGHRS and CDR2 YFSETQ.

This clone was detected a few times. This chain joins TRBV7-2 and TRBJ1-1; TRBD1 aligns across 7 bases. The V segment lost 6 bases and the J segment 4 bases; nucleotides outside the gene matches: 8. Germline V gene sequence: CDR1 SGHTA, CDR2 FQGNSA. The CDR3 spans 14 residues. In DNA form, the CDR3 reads TGTGCCAGCAGACTGGGACAGTATGGCACTGAAGCTTTCTTT. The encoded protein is CASRLGQYGTEAFF.

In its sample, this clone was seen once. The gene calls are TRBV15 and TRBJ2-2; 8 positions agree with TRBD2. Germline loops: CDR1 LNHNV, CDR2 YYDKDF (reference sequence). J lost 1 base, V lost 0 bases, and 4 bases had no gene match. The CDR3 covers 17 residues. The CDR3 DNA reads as TGTGCCACCAGCAGAGAGACGGGAGGGGGGAACACCGGGGAGCTGTTTTTT. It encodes CATSRETGGGNTGELFF.

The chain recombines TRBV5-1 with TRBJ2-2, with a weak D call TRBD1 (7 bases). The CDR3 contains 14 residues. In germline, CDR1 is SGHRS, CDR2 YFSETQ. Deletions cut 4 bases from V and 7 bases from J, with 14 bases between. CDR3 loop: CASSAGTVLGELFF. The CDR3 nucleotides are TGCGCCAGCAGCGCGGGGACAGTCCTCGGGGAGCTGTTTTTT.

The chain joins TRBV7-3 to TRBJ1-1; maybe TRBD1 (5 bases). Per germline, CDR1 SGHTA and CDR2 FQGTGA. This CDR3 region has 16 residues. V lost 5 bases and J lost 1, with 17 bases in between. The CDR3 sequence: CASSPKPGRQNTEAFF. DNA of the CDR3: TGTGCCAGCAGCCCAAAACCGGGACGCCAGAACACTGAAGCTTTCTTT.

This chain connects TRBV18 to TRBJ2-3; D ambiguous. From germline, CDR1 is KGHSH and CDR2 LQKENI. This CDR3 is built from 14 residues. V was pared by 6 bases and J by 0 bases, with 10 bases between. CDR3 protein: CASSQYVSTDTQYF. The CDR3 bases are TGTGCCAGCTCCCAGTATGTAAGCACAGATACGCAGTATTTT.

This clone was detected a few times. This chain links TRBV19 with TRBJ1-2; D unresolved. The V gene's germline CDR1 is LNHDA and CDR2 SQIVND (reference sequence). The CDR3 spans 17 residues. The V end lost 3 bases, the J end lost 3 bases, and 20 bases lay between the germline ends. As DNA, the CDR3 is TGTGCCAGTAGTATTCGTTGGGCAGAGAAATCTGACTATGGCTACACCTTC. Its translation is CASSIRWAEKSDYGYTF.

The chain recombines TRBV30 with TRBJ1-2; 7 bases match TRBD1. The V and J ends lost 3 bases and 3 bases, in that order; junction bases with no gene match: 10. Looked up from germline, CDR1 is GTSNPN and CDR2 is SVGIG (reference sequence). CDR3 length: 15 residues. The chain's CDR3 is CAWSSGTATYYGYTF. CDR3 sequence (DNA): TGTGCCTGGAGCTCCGGGACAGCAACTTACTATGGCTACACCTTC.

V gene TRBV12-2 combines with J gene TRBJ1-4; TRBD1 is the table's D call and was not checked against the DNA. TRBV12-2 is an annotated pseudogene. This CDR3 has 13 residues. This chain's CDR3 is CASRLVGNEKLFF. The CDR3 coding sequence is TGTGCAAGTCGCTTAGTGGGCAATGAAAAACTGTTTTTT.

Here the CDR3 reads CATSDSGSTYNEQFF. The CDR3 DNA follows: TGTGCCACCAGTGATTCGGGCAGCACTTACAATGAGCAGTTCTTC. The chain couples TRBV24-1 to TRBJ2-1; D remains unclear. CDR1 is KGHDR and CDR2 is SFDVKD in the germline V gene. V dropped 2 bases and J dropped 4 bases, with 11 bases sitting between them. CDR3 length: 15 residues.

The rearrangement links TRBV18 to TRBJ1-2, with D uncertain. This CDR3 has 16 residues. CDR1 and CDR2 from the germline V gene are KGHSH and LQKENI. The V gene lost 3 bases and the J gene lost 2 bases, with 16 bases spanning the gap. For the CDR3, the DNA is TGTGCCAGCTCACCTTTGGGCCTCATGACAAACTATGGCTACACCTTC. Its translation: CASSPLGLMTNYGYTF.

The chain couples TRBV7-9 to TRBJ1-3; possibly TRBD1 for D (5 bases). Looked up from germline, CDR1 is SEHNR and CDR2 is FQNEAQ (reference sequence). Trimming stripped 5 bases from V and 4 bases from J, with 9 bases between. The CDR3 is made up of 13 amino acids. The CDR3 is CASSPSGGNTIYF. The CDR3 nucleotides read TGTGCCAGCAGCCCGTCAGGGGGAAACACCATATATTTT.

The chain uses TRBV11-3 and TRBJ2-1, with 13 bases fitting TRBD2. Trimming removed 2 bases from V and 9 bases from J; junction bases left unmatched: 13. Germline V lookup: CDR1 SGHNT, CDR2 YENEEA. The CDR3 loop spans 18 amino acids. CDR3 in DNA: TGTGCCAGCAGCTTATGTGCCCCCTGGACTAGCGGGAGCTGTGAGCAGTTCTTC. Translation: CASSLCAPWTSGSCEQFF.

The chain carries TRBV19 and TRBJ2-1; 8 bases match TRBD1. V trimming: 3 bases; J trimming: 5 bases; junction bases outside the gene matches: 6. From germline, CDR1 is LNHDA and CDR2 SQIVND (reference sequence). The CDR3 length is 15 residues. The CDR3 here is CASSIRQGLNNEQFF. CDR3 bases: TGTGCCAGTAGTATTAGACAGGGGCTGAACAATGAGCAGTTCTTC.

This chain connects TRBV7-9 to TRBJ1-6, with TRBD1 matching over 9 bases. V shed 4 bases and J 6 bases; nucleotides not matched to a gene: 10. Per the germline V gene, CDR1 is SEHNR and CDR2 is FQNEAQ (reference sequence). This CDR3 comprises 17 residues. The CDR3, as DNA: TGTGCCAGCAGCTCTTGGGGGACAGGGATGAGTAATTCACCCCTCCACTTT. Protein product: CASSSWGTGMSNSPLHF.